This TCR beta chain was sequenced during a study of T cell responses to AZD1222 COVID-19 vaccine. Across the study: Pooling of second doses given at about 4 or about 12 weeks was done. Study-level points and caveats: The study found Spike-specific TCR breadth and depth rose after two AZD1222 doses. Baseline serology detected seropositivity in only five to seven AZD1222 recipients. Dominant CD4 TCR responses targeted spike regions 160-218 and 743-854.

Germline V gene sequence: CDR1 SNHLY, CDR2 FYNNEI. V gave up 9 bases and J gave up 4 bases, with 10 bases separating them. This CDR3 has 12 residues. Sequencing was performed with immunoSEQ multiplex PCR; in TCRdb, only in-frame clones are kept and a portion is missing. In the table there are approximately 110,000 clones, 80% to 90% of which are singletons. On this clone itself: Its antigen is unknown.

This clonotype was sampled from an adult in good health. The chain uses TRBV2 and TRBJ2-1; D gene uncertain. The material was peripheral blood, obtained on day 0 of AZD1222 vaccination. CDR3: CASGSGYNEQFF. The CDR3 DNA follows: TGTGCCAGTGGGTCTGGGTACAATGAGCAGTTCTTC. The full variable domain, its missing parts supplied by reference TRBV2 and TRBJ2-1, is EPEVTQTPSHQVTQMGQEVILRCVPISNHLYFYWYRQILGQKVEFLVSFYNNEISEKSEIFDDQFSVERPDGSNFTLKIRSTKLEDSAMYFCASGSGYNEQFFGPGTRLTVL.